This T cell receptor (beta chain) was found in a study of cytomegalovirus exposure and HLA in healthy donors. Points from the study as a whole: Later work showed greater clonal expansion in HLA-associated TCR beta chains than in equally common others.

About this clone itself: The antigen is not known.

Germline CDR1 and CDR2: MNHEY and SMNVEV (reference sequence). Trimming cost V 5 bases and J 5 bases; bases outside gene matches: 11. The CDR3 sequence is 16 residues long. PCR used 60 Vbeta primers and 13 Jbeta primers. Clones were read by immunoSEQ multiplex PCR, and TCRdb kept only the in-frame ones, dropping some. The data show roughly 140,000 clones, with 70% to 80% seen just once and roughly 3.6% held by the top ten. V gene TRBV27 combines with J gene TRBJ2-7; 11 bases fit TRBD2. This receptor was identified in a human donor in good health. What was sequenced was PBMCs. The CDR3 nucleotides are TGTGCCAGCAGTATCGGGACTAGCGGTTCCGGGGACGAGCAGTACTTC. Translation gives CASSIGTSGSGDEQYF.